These 5 T cell receptor beta chains originate from one sample sequenced in a study of blood T cell repertoires in COVID-19. This table comes from immunoSEQ multiplex PCR, and its TCRdb copy is limited to in-frame clones, with some not included. Here the sample spans some 230,000 clones, approximately 80% being singletons. The sample was peripheral blood. Every receptor here comes from a woman between 45 and 65 years old with acute or convalescent COVID-19.

J is TRBJ1-1 and V is TRBV18; weak D call: TRBD1 (6 bases). Germline V gene sequence: CDR1 KGHSH, CDR2 LQKENI. CDR3 length equals 16 residues. The V gene lost 2 bases and the J gene lost 2 bases, with 15 bases spanning the gap. Here the CDR3 reads CASSPTSGAYNTEAFF. CDR3 DNA sequence: TGTGCCAGCTCACCAACATCAGGGGCCTACAACACTGAAGCTTTCTTT.

V and J are TRBV28 and TRBJ1-2; 8 bases fit TRBD1. Trimming took 7 bases from V and 8 from J; bases not matched to a gene: 12. Germline loops: CDR1 MDHEN, CDR2 SYDVKM. This CDR3 contains 14 residues. CDR3 sequence reads: CASITGQGAGGYTF. The CDR3 DNA follows: TGTGCCAGCATTACCGGGCAGGGGGCGGGAGGCTACACCTTC.

CDR3 bases: TGTGCCACCCGGGCCCCTCTAGCCTCTGGAAACACCATATATTTT. Protein: CATRAPLASGNTIYF. This chain uses TRBV28 with TRBJ1-3; D call uncertain. The V end lost 10 bases, the J end lost 0 bases, and 16 bases lay between the germline ends. This CDR3 spans 15 amino acids. Germline V gene sequence: CDR1 MDHEN, CDR2 SYDVKM.

This chain uses TRBV5-5 with TRBJ2-7, with D tentatively TRBD2 (6 bases). The CDR3 is 13 amino acids. The germline V gene encodes CDR1 SGHKS and CDR2 YYEKEE (reference sequence). V lost 3 bases and J lost 3, with 10 bases in between. CDR3 nucleotide sequence: TGTGCCAGCAGCTGGGGGGAGGTCTACGAGCAGTACTTC. Translated, it gives CASSWGEVYEQYF.

The chain couples TRBV5-6 to TRBJ2-7, with D possibly TRBD1 on 5 matching bases. V shed 2 bases and J shed 1 base, with 7 bases lying between them. Per the germline V gene, CDR1 is SGHDT and CDR2 is YYEEEE. The CDR3 has 13 amino acids. The CDR3 sequence is CASSLQVSYEQYF. The CDR3 DNA reads TGTGCCAGCAGCTTACAGGTATCCTACGAGCAGTACTTC.